This entry features one T cell receptor (beta chain) sequence. This specimen comes from a study of Graves' ophthalmopathy and Graves' hyperthyroidism. In the study overall: Researchers obtained peripheral blood at initial diagnosis, before any treatment had begun.

The V segment lost 2 bases and the J segment 0 bases; nucleotides outside the gene matches: 5. Per germline, CDR1 DFQATT and CDR2 SNEGSKA (reference sequence). This CDR3 region has 15 residues. RNA transcripts were the template, and TCR beta CDR3 regions were amplified from them. The library came from an HTBI-primed first-round RT-PCR and a second-round multiplex PCR. TCRdb re-derived calls from the multiplex PCR reads in MiXCR, one entry per CDR3 protein. The sample lists about 480,000 distinct CDR3 sequences; roughly an eighth were seen once. Ophthalmopathy donors showed moderate-to-severe activity, CAS ≥3, NOSPECS ≥4 and a duration under 3 months. The diagnosis combined clinical symptoms, thyroxine, TRAb, thyroid ultrasound and orbital computed tomography scans.

The sequencing input was blood. This clonotype was obtained from a woman in her 30s with Graves' ophthalmopathy. This sequence joins TRBV20-1 and TRBJ2-7; TRBD1 matches at 9 bases. CDR3 amino acids: CSARTGGGLSYEQYF. CDR3 DNA: TGCAGTGCTAGAACAGGGGGCGGTCTCTCCTACGAGCAGTACTTC.